A single sample gave rise to the 24 T cell receptor beta chains below, sequenced in a study of shared clonotypes between healthy human individuals. Libraries were prepared by immunoSEQ multiplex PCR; TCRdb keeps only in-frame clonotypes and omits some of them. This table holds roughly 2,000,000 clones, over 85% found once. Naive CD8 cells lacked CD45RO, underwent positive selection for CCR7 and left out terminally differentiated effector memory CD45RA+ cells. Sequenced: naive CD8+ T cells from PBMCs. The receptor source for this set is a man between 18 and 29 years old in good health. Some clones in this sample may be carry-over from other donors' samples.

The rearrangement joins TRBV27 to TRBJ2-1; 9 positions agree with TRBD1. Per the germline V gene, CDR1 is MNHEY and CDR2 is SMNVEV (reference sequence). CDR3 length: 16 amino acids. The V and J ends lost 4 bases and 4 bases, in that order; junction bases with no gene match: 8. This CDR3 is CASSSLQGALYNEQFF. The CDR3 coding sequence is TGTGCCAGCAGTTCCTTACAGGGGGCGCTTTACAATGAGCAGTTCTTC.

This chain uses TRBV2 with TRBJ2-2; D possibly uses TRBD1 or TRBD2 (5 bases each). Germline V gene data show CDR1 as SNHLY and CDR2 as FYNNEI. V gave up 6 bases and J gave up 1 base, with 15 bases separating them. This CDR3 is 16 amino acids long. In nucleotides, the CDR3 is TGTGCCAGCAGAGGAGGTGAGGGACGGAACACCGGGGAGCTGTTTTTT. Encoded protein: CASRGGEGRNTGELFF.

This chain joins TRBV29-1 and TRBJ2-2; D possibly matches TRBD1 or TRBD2 (5 bases each). CDR1 and CDR2 (germline): SQVTM, ANQGSEA. V was trimmed by 6 bases and J by 0 bases, leaving 14 bases between them. The CDR3 covers 15 residues. CDR3 loop: CSVPGQGPNTGELFF. The CDR3 region has the DNA TGCAGCGTCCCAGGGCAGGGACCGAACACCGGGGAGCTGTTTTTT.

The V call is TRBV18, the J call TRBJ2-3; 9 nucleotides line up with TRBD2. Germline loops: CDR1 KGHSH, CDR2 LQKENI. The length of the CDR3 is 17 residues. The V and J ends lost 6 bases and 3 bases, in that order; junction bases with no gene match: 13. In DNA form, the CDR3 reads TGTGCCAGCTCGCTAAAAGCACTAGCGGGCCCGACAGATACGCAGTATTTT. It specifies CASSLKALAGPTDTQYF.

This chain joins TRBV11-2 and TRBJ2-2; 9 nucleotides line up with TRBD2. The CDR3 runs 19 residues. V was pared by 0 bases and J by 5 bases, with 13 bases of the junction left unmatched. In germline, CDR1 is SGHAT, CDR2 FQNNGV. DNA for the CDR3: TGTGCCAGCAGCTTAGAGTGGACTAGCGCACCCAAGGGGACCGGGGAGCTGTTTTTT. Protein product: CASSLEWTSAPKGTGELFF.

The J gene is TRBJ1-2, the V gene TRBV9; D gene unclear. Per the germline V gene, CDR1 is SGDLS and CDR2 is YYNGEE. Between the trimmed V and J ends, which lost 0 bases and 2 bases, there was a span of 14 bases. The CDR3 has 16 residues. In DNA form, the CDR3 reads TGTGCCAGCAGCGTAGCCCCTGAGACGGGCAACTATGGCTACACCTTC. Its protein product is CASSVAPETGNYGYTF.

The chain uses TRBV14 and TRBJ2-2; 9 bases match TRBD2. The length of the CDR3 is 18 residues. With 4 bases clipped from V and 0 bases from J, the junction kept 9 bases outside the gene matches. The germline V gene encodes CDR1 SGHDN and CDR2 FVKESK. DNA for the CDR3: TGTGCCAGCAGCCCCTCCGGGCGGGAGGGCCCGAACACCGGGGAGCTGTTTTTT. Translated, it gives CASSPSGREGPNTGELFF.

The chain combines TRBV10-2 with TRBJ2-3, with D uncertain. Germline-derived CDR1 and CDR2 are WSHSY and SAAADI. Deletions cut 3 bases from V and 4 bases from J, with 8 bases between. The CDR3 is made up of 13 amino acids. The CDR3 loop reads CASSDLPSDTQYF. For the CDR3, the DNA is TGCGCCAGCAGTGACCTGCCCTCAGATACGCAGTATTTT.

The chain joins TRBV4-1 to TRBJ1-1, with D hard to call. V was pared by 1 base and J by 0 bases, with 12 bases between. Germline V gene sequence: CDR1 MGHRA, CDR2 YSYEKL. The CDR3 loop spans 16 amino acids. CDR3 in amino acids: CASSQGQPGVNTEAFF. The CDR3, as DNA: TGCGCCAGCAGCCAAGGCCAGCCAGGAGTGAACACTGAAGCTTTCTTT.

The gene calls are TRBV15 and TRBJ1-1; D gene ambiguous. Germline-derived CDR1 and CDR2 are LNHNV and YYDKDF (reference sequence). CDR3 length: 15 residues. V was shortened by 0 bases and J by 4 bases, with 12 bases between the two germline ends. CDR3 nucleotides: TGTGCCACCAGCAGAGATGTCGCGCAGGCCACTGAAGCTTTCTTT. Its translation is CATSRDVAQATEAFF.

Remarks on this clone: This specimen includes other DNA sequences encoding the same CDR3. The chain combines TRBV11-2 with TRBJ2-3; D not certain. From germline, CDR1 is SGHAT and CDR2 FQNNGV. The CDR3 consists of 12 residues. The V and J ends lost 2 bases and 3 bases respectively, with 3 bases between them. CDR3 in DNA: TGTGCCAGCAGCTTATCGACAGATACGCAGTATTTT. This encodes CASSLSTDTQYF.

Concerning this clone itself: Additional DNA sequences in this sample encode the identical CDR3. The genes are TRBV9 and TRBJ1-2; a weak D match, TRBD1 (5 bases). The CDR3 contains 14 residues. The V end lost 0 bases, the J end lost 2 bases, and 8 bases lay between the germline ends. Germline values: CDR1 SGDLS, CDR2 YYNGEE. The CDR3 DNA sequence: TGTGCCAGCAGCGTAGCGGGGGGAAACTATGGCTACACCTTC. It is translated as CASSVAGGNYGYTF. Full variable domain (remainder filled in from reference TRBV9 and TRBJ1-2): DSGVTQTPKHLITATGQRVTLRCSPRSGDLSVYWYQQSLDQGLQFLIQYYNGEERAKGNILERFSAQQFPDLHSELNLSSLELGDSALYFCASSVAGGNYGYTFGSGTRLTVV.

The chain recombines TRBV28 with TRBJ2-1; a weak D match, TRBD2 (6 bases). V lost 2 bases, J lost 5 bases, and 7 bases lay in between. The germline V gene has CDR1 MDHEN and CDR2 SYDVKM. The CDR3 consists of 13 residues. CDR3 coding DNA: TGTGCCAGCAGTTTACGCGGGAACAATGAGCAGTTCTTC. It codes for CASSLRGNNEQFF.

The gene calls are TRBV4-1 and TRBJ2-3; D not resolved. Germline loops: CDR1 MGHRA, CDR2 YSYEKL. The V end was cut by 4 bases, the J end by 3 bases, with 14 bases between. This CDR3 is built from 15 residues. Written as DNA, the CDR3 is TGCGCCAGCAGCCCTAGGTTATCTGGGACAGATACGCAGTATTTT. It translates to CASSPRLSGTDTQYF.

With respect to this clone: Other DNA sequences in this specimen translate into the identical CDR3. The chain joins TRBV9 to TRBJ2-7; either TRBD1 or TRBD2 may fit D (5 bases each). Germline V gene data show CDR1 as SGDLS and CDR2 as YYNGEE. The CDR3 extends over 15 amino acids. V was cut by 0 bases and J by 0 bases, with 10 bases left in between. CDR3 amino acids: CASSVVPGSSYEQYF. In DNA, the CDR3 is TGTGCCAGCAGCGTAGTCCCAGGGAGCTCCTACGAGCAGTACTTC. Filled out from reference TRBV9 and TRBJ2-7, the complete variable domain reads DSGVTQTPKHLITATGQRVTLRCSPRSGDLSVYWYQQSLDQGLQFLIQYYNGEERAKGNILERFSAQQFPDLHSELNLSSLELGDSALYFCASSVVPGSSYEQYFGPGTRLTVT.

The CDR3 spells CASSSDPRDMDYGYTF. The CDR3 DNA reads TGTGCCAGCAGCTCTGACCCCCGGGACATGGATTATGGCTACACCTTC. The chain is built from TRBV7-8 and TRBJ1-2; maybe TRBD1 (6 bases). CDR3 length: 16 amino acids. V dropped 4 bases and J dropped 5 bases, with 20 bases sitting between them. Germline V gives CDR1 SGHVS, CDR2 FQNEAQ.

A note on this clone: Other DNA sequences within the sample encode an identical CDR3. V is TRBV27 and J is TRBJ1-2; tentative D call: TRBD1 (5 bases). V lost 0 bases, J lost 4 bases, and 9 bases lay in between. This CDR3 comprises 14 residues. Germline V gene lookup returns CDR1 MNHEY and CDR2 SMNVEV (reference sequence). The CDR3 is CASSLSGGGYGYTF. Written as DNA, the CDR3 is TGTGCCAGCAGTTTATCGGGGGGGGGCTATGGCTACACCTTC.

The gene calls are TRBV28 and TRBJ2-7; D ambiguous. Per the germline V gene, CDR1 is MDHEN and CDR2 is SYDVKM. The CDR3 totals 14 residues. V was trimmed by 3 bases and J by 7 bases, leaving 16 bases between them. CDR3 in amino acids: CASSFRTALREQYF. CDR3 sequence (DNA): TGTGCCAGCAGTTTCAGGACGGCCCTTCGGGAGCAGTACTTC.

This clone was picked up one time. The V and J genes are TRBV27 and TRBJ1-4, with 7 bases lining up with TRBD1. This CDR3 spans 15 amino acids. Germline V gene sequence: CDR1 MNHEY, CDR2 SMNVEV (reference sequence). V shed 7 bases and J 7 bases; nucleotides not matched to a gene: 12. CDR3 sequence: CASKKAGGEGEKLFF. Written as DNA, the CDR3 is TGTGCCAGCAAGAAAGCAGGGGGTGAGGGTGAAAAACTGTTTTTT.

The rearrangement links TRBV9 to TRBJ1-2; D is uncertain. Germline values: CDR1 SGDLS, CDR2 YYNGEE. Between the trimmed V and J ends, which lost 0 bases and 6 bases, there was a span of 12 bases. The CDR3 contains 14 residues. The CDR3 region is CASSVVSGPHGYTF. DNA for the CDR3: TGTGCCAGCAGCGTAGTGTCAGGTCCCCATGGCTACACCTTC.

This rearrangement joins TRBV5-1 to TRBJ2-7; D perhaps matches TRBD2 (5 bases). Germline lookup yields CDR1 SGHRS and CDR2 YFSETQ. The V end lost 0 bases, the J end lost 0 bases, and 10 bases lay between the germline ends. This CDR3 contains 15 residues. CDR3 in DNA: TGCGCCAGCAGCTTGGGGGCTAGCAGCTCCTACGAGCAGTACTTC. Its protein product is CASSLGASSSYEQYF.

CDR3 loop: CASSLYWGAGGAGEQYF. CDR3 bases: TGTGCCAGCAGTTTATACTGGGGGGCAGGGGGGGCTGGGGAGCAGTACTTC. This sequence joins TRBV27 and TRBJ2-7; the D gene could be TRBD1 or TRBD2 (7 bases each). CDR3 size: 17 residues. CDR1 MNHEY and CDR2 SMNVEV come from the germline V gene (reference sequence). Trimming cost V 1 base and J 7 bases, with 23 bases left between them.

The rearrangement uses TRBV15 and TRBJ2-3, with 8 bases that match TRBD2. The V segment lost 5 bases and the J segment 4 bases; nucleotides outside the gene matches: 8. This CDR3 spans 15 amino acids. Looked up from germline, CDR1 is LNHNV and CDR2 is YYDKDF (reference sequence). Here the CDR3 reads CATSRSGSRADTQYF. CDR3 sequence (DNA): TGTGCCACCAGCCGGAGCGGGAGCCGGGCAGATACGCAGTATTTT.

This chain connects TRBV27 to TRBJ2-2; D may be TRBD2 (5 bases). Germline-derived CDR1 and CDR2 are MNHEY and SMNVEV (reference sequence). The length of the CDR3 is 15 residues. V lost 4 bases and J 4 bases, leaving 13 bases between the germline ends. CDR3 residues: CASSSSSIATGELFF. CDR3 DNA sequence: TGTGCCAGCAGTTCGTCTAGCATCGCCACCGGGGAGCTGTTTTTT.